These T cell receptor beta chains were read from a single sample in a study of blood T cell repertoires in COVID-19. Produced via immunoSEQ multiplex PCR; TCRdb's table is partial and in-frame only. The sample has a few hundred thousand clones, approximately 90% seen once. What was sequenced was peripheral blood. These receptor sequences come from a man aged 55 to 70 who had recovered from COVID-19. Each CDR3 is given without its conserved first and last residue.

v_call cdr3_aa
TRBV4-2 ASSQDPEGGVETQY
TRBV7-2 ASSPRWGRLLSGNTIY
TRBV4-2 ASSQGRATEAF
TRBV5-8 ASSGQGASWNTEAF
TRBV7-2 ASSSRGGGSYNEQF
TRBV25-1 ASSPQRGSLEQY
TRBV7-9 ASREQGREKLF
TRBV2 ASTTGLRLNTGELF
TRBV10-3 AISGGGNQETQY
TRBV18 ASSPPQSGGLGLIDTQY
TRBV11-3 ASSRAGTGDEQY
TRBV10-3 AISESGPGTSGIGSYEQY
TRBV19 ASSIPAGENRNEQF
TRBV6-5 ASRDRGWGTEAF
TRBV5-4 ASSADRSYEQY
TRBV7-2 ASSSEGAAGELF
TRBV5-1 ASSLAGATSYEQY
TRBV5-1 ASTNPGQGINEKLF
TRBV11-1 ASSETSGNYEQY
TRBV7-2 ASSPAGFEQY
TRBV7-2 ASSLVAGNYEQY
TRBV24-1 ATSDPGTVLAGATGELF
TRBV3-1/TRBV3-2 ASSQGTGRTDTQY
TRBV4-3 ASSQDGSGGYT
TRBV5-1 ASSLGGGGKDTQY
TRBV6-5 ASNPGQRRAQH
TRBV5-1 ASSRMLAGGPDTQY